This TCR beta chain originates from a study of spatial heterogeneity in lung cancer. On the study more broadly: Available follow-up PBMC samples were sequenced, at a median of approximately two years post-resection.

TCRdb fed the 5' RACE reads into MiXCR, producing one record per CDR3 protein. The sample yields roughly 34,000 distinct CDR3 sequences, over 6.5% seen once. Germline CDR1 reads DFQATT; CDR2 reads SNEGSKA (reference sequence). The V end was cut by 4 bases, the J end by 6 bases, with 19 bases between. This CDR3 spans 15 amino acids. This clonotype was found many times. Time point given: blood at routine non-recurrence follow-up after resection. Whole RNA, which was extracted from tumor, nontumor lung tissue or frozen PBMC, was sequenced without any cell sorting. Here the sequenced sample was PBMCs, taken at follow-up. V gene TRBV20-1 combines with J gene TRBJ2-1; D tentatively fits TRBD1 or TRBD2 (5 bases each). The source is a male donor with early-stage non-small cell lung cancer. The CDR3 protein is CSANSGTDLRNEQFF. DNA of the CDR3: TGCAGTGCTAATTCCGGGACGGACCTCCGCAATGAGCAGTTCTTC.